One sample yielded the 5 T cell receptor beta chains listed below, sequenced in a study of blood T cell repertoires in COVID-19. Here immunoSEQ multiplex PCR was the method, and the copy in TCRdb shows in-frame clones only, minus some. The sample has around 210,000 clones, approximately 80% seen once; the top ten hold approximately 0.9%. Material: peripheral blood. These receptors originate from a man in his 60s with COVID-19, enrolled during active disease.

This chain links TRBV5-1 with TRBJ2-5; possible D gene TRBD1, 6 bases. The CDR3 totals 15 residues. V gave up 8 bases and J gave up 1 base, with 18 bases separating them. Germline lookup yields CDR1 SGHRS and CDR2 YFSETQ. CDR3 in amino acids: CASRTGIVFQETQYF. CDR3 DNA: TGCGCCAGTCGAACAGGGATTGTGTTCCAAGAGACCCAGTACTTC.

The gene calls are TRBV3-1 (or the pseudogene TRBV3-2) and TRBJ2-2; 11 bases map to TRBD2. Germline V gene data show CDR1 as LGHDT and CDR2 as YNNKEL (reference sequence). The CDR3 extends over 15 amino acids. After removal of 8 bases from V and 4 bases from J, the junction contained 6 bases not matched to a gene. CDR3 residues: CASALAGDLTGELFF. DNA of the CDR3: TGTGCCAGCGCACTAGCGGGAGACCTCACCGGGGAGCTGTTTTTT.

This chain connects TRBV2 to TRBJ2-7; D is possibly TRBD1 (6 bases). This CDR3 is built from 13 residues. V dropped 6 bases and J dropped 0 bases, with 9 bases sitting between them. Germline CDR1 SNHLY, CDR2 FYNNEI. The CDR3 DNA follows: TGTGCCAGCAGCGGACAGAGCTCCTACGAGCAGTACTTC. Residues: CASSGQSSYEQYF.

In this sample, this clone turned up a few times. The V gene is TRBV30, the J gene TRBJ1-2; 10 positions match TRBD1. Germline V gene data show CDR1 as GTSNPN and CDR2 as SVGIG (reference sequence). V lost 0 bases, J lost 5 bases, and 12 bases stayed unmatched. The CDR3 is 17 residues long. CDR3 in amino acids: CAWSVSRTGGVGYGYTF. CDR3 bases: TGTGCCTGGAGTGTTTCTAGGACAGGGGGGGTTGGATATGGCTACACCTTC.

The rearrangement uses TRBV20-1 and TRBJ1-5; a weak D match, TRBD1 (5 bases). CDR1 is DFQATT and CDR2 is SNEGSKA in the germline V gene (reference sequence). V was cut by 3 bases and J by 3 bases, with 12 bases left in between. The CDR3 has 14 residues. CDR3 sequence reads: CSASLGQFNQPQHF. The CDR3 nucleotides read TGCAGTGCTAGTCTCGGACAATTCAATCAGCCCCAGCATTTT.